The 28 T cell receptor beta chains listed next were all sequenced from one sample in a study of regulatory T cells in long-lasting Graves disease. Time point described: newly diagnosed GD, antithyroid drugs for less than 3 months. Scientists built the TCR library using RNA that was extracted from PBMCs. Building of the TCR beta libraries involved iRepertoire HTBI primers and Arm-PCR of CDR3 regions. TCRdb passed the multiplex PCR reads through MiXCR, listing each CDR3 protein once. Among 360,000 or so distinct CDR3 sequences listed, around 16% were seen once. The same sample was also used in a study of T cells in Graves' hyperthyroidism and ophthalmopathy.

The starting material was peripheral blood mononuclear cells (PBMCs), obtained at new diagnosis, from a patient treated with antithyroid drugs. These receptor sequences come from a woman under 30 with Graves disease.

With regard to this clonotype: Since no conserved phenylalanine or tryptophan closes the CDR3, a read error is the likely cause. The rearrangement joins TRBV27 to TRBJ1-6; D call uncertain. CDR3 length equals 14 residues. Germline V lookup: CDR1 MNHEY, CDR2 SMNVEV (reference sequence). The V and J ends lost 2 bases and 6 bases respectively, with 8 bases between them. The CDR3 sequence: CASSLVQGNSPLHS. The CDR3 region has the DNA TGTGCCAGCAGTTTAGTACAAGGTAATTCACCCCTCCACTCT.

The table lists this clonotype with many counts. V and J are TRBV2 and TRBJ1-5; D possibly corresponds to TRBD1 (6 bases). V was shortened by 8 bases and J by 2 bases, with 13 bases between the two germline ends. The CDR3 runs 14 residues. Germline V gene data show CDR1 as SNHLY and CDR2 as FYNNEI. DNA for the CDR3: TGTGCCAGCCACAGGGAACCGGGCAATCAGCCCCAGCATTTT. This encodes CASHREPGNQPQHF.

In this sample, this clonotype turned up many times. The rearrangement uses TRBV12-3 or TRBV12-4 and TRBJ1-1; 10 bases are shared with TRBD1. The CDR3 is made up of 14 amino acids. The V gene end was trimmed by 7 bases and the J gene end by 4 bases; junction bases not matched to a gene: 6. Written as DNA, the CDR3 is TGTGCCAGCACCATGGGACAGGGGAGCACTGAAGCTTTCTTT. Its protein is CASTMGQGSTEAFF.

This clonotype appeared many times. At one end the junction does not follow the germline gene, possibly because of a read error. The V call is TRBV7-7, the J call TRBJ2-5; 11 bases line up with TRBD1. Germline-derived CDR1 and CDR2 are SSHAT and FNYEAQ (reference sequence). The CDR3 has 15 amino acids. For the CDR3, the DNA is TGTGCTAGCAGCTTAGGACAGGGGGCCCAAGAGACCCAGTACTTC. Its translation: CASSLGQGAQETQYF.

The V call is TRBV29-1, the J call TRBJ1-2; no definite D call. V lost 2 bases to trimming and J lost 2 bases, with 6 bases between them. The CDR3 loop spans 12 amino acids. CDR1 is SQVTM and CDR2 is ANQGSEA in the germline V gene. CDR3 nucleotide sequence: TGCAGCGTTGAATCTGGGAACTATGGCTACACCTTC. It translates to CSVESGNYGYTF.

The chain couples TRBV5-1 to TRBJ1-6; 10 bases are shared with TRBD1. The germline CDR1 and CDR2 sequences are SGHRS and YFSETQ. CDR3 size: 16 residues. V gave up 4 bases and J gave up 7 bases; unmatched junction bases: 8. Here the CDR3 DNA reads TGCGCCAGCAGCGTGGACAGGGGGATGCAGAATTCACCCCTCCACTTT. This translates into CASSVDRGMQNSPLHF.

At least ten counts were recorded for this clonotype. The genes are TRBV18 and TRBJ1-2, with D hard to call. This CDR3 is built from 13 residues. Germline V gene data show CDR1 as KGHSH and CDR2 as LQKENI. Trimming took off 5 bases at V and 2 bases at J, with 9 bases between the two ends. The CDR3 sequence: CASSTKQNYGYTF. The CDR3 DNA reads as TGTGCCAGCTCAACCAAGCAAAACTATGGCTACACCTTC.

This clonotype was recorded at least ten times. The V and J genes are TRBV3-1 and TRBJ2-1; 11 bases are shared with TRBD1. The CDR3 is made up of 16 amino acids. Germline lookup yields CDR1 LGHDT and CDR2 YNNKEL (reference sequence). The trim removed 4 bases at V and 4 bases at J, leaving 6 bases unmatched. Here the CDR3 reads CASSPEDRGLYNEQFF. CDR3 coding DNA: TGTGCCAGCAGCCCCGAGGACAGGGGGCTTTACAATGAGCAGTTCTTC.

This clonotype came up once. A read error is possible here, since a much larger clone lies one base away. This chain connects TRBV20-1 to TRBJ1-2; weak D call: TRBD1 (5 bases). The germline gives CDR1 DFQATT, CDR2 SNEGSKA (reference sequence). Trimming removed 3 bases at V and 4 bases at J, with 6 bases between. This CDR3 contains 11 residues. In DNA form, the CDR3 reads TGCAGTGCTAGGGACACCTATGGCTACACCTTC. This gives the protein CSARDTYGYTF.

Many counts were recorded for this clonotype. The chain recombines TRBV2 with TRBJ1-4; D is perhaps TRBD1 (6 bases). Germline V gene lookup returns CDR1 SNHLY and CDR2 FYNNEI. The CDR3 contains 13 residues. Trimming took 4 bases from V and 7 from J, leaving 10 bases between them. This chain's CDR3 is CASSVNRAEKLFF. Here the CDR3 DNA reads TGTGCCAGCAGTGTTAACAGGGCTGAAAAACTGTTTTTT.

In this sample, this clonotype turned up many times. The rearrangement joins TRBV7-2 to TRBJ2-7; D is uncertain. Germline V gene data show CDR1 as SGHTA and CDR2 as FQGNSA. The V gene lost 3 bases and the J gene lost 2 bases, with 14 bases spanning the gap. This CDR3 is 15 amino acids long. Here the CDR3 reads CASSFSMSRTYEQYF. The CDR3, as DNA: TGTGCCAGCAGCTTTTCTATGAGTAGGACCTACGAGCAGTACTTC.

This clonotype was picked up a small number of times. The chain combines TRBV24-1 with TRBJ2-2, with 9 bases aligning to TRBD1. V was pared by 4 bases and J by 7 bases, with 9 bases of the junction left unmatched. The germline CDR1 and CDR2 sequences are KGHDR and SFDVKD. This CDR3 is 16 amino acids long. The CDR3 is CATSEDRDRVGGELFF. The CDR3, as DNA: TGTGCCACCAGTGAGGACCGGGACAGGGTAGGCGGGGAGCTGTTTTTT.

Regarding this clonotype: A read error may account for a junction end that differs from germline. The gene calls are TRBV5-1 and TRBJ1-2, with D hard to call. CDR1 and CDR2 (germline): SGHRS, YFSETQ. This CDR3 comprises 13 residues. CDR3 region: CASSLAADYGYTF. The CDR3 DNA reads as TGTGCCAGCAGCTTAGCGGCAGACTATGGCTACACCTTC.

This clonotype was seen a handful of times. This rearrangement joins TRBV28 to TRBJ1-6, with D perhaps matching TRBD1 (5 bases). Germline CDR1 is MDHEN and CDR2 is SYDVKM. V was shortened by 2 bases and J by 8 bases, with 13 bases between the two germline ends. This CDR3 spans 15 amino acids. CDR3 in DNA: TGTGCCAGCAGTTTAATCGCATCAGGGTATTCACCCCTCCACTTT. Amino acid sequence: CASSLIASGYSPLHF. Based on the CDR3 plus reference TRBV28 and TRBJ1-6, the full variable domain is DVKVTQSSRYLVKRTGEKVFLECVQDMDHENMFWYRQDPGLGLRLIYFSYDVKMKEKGDIPEGYSVSREKKERFSLILESASTNQTSMYLCASSLIASGYSPLHFGNGTRLTVT.

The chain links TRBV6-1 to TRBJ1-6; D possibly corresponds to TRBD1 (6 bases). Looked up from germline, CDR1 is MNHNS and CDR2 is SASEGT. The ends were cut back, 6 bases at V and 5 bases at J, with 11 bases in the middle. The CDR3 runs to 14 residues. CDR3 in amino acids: CASRRQVDNSPLHF. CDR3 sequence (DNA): TGTGCCAGCAGACGACAGGTAGATAATTCACCCCTCCACTTT.

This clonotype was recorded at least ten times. CDR3 DNA: TGTGCCAGCAGGTACGGGACCTCACAAACTGGGCAGTTCTTC. It is translated as CASRYGTSQTGQFF. The chain employs TRBV5-6 and TRBJ2-1; D is perhaps TRBD1 or TRBD2 (5 bases each). With 5 bases removed from V and 12 bases from J, the gap between germline ends came to 21 bases. The germline V gene has CDR1 SGHDT and CDR2 YYEEEE. The CDR3 has 14 residues.

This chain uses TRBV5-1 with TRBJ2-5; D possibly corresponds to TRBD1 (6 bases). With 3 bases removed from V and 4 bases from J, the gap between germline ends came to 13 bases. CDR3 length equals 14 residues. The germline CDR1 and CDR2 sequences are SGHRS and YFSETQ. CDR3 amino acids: CASSSRQATETQYF. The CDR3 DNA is TGCGCCAGCAGCTCCAGACAGGCTACAGAGACCCAGTACTTC.

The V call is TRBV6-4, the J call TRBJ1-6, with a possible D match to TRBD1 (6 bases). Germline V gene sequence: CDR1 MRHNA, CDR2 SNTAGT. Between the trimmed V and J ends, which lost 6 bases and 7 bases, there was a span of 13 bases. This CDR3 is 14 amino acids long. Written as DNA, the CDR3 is TGTGCCAGCAGAGGTGGGGGGCGGAATTCACCCCTCCACTTT. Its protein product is CASRGGGRNSPLHF.

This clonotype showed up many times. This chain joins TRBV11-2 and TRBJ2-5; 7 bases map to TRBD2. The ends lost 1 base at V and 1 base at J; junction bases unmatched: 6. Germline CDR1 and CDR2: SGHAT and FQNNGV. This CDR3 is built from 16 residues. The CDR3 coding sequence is TGTGCCAGCAGCTTAGGGGAGCGGGATACCCAAGAGACCCAGTACTTC. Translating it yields CASSLGERDTQETQYF.

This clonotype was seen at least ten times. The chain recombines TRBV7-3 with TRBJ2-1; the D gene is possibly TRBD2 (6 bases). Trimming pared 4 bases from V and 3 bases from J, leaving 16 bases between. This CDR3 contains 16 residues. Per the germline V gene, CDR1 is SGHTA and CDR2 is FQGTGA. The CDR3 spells CASSSPREFNYNEQFF. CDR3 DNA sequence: TGTGCCAGCAGCTCTCCCCGGGAGTTTAACTACAATGAGCAGTTCTTC.

CDR3 amino acids: CASGRQGRGYEQYF. The CDR3 nucleotides are TGCGCCAGCGGCAGACAGGGGAGGGGATACGAGCAGTACTTC. V is TRBV10-2 and J is TRBJ2-7, with D perhaps TRBD1 (8 bases). V gave up 8 bases and J gave up 4 bases, with 18 bases separating them. This CDR3 region has 14 residues. Looked up from germline, CDR1 is WSHSY and CDR2 is SAAADI.

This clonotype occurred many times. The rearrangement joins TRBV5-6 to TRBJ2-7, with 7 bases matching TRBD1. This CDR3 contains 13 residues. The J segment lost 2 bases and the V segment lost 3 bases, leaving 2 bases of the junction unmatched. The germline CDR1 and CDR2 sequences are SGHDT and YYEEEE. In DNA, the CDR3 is TGTGCCAGCAGCTGGGACAGAACCTACGAGCAGTACTTC. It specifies CASSWDRTYEQYF.

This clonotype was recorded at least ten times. Here the CDR3 reads CASPPVQRTGTYEQYF. Written as DNA, the CDR3 is TGTGCCAGCCCGCCGGTCCAAAGGACAGGGACGTACGAGCAGTACTTC. This chain joins TRBV28 and TRBJ2-7; TRBD1 matches at 8 bases. The junction had 16 bases not matched to a gene; V was cut back by 8 bases and J by 4 bases. This CDR3 comprises 16 residues. The V gene's germline CDR1 is MDHEN and CDR2 SYDVKM.

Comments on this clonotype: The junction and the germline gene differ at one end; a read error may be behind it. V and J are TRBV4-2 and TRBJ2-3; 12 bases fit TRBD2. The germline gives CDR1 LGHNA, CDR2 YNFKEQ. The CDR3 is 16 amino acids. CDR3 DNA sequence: TGTGCCAGCAACCAAGAACTAGCGGGGGGCGCAGATACGCAGTATTTT. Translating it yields CASNQELAGGADTQYF.

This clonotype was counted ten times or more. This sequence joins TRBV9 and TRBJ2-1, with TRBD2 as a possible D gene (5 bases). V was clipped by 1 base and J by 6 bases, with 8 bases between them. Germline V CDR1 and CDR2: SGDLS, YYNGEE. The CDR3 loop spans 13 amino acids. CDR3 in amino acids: CASSVSLANEQFF. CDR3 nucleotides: TGTGCCAGCAGCGTAAGCCTAGCCAATGAGCAGTTCTTC.

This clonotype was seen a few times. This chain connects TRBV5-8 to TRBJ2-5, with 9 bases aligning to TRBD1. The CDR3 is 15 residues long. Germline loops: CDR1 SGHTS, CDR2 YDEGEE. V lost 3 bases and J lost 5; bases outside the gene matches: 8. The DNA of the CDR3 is TGTGCCAGCAGCTCGACCGGGACAGGGTACGAGACCCAGTACTTC. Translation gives CASSSTGTGYETQYF.

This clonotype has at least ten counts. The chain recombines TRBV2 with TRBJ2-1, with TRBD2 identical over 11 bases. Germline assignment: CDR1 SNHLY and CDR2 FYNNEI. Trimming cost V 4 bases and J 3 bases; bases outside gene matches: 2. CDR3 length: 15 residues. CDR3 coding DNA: TGTGCCAGCAGTGGACTAGCGGGACTCTACAATGAGCAGTTCTTC. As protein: CASSGLAGLYNEQFF.

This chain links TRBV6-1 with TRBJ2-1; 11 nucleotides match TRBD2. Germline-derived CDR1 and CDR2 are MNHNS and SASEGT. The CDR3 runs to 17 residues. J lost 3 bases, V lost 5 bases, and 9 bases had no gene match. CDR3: CASSKTGTSGFYNEQFF. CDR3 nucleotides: TGTGCCAGCAGTAAAACCGGGACTAGCGGATTCTACAATGAGCAGTTCTTC.